A selection of T cell receptor beta chains follows, all from one sample in a study of T-cell memory formation after mild COVID-19. TCRdb re-called the 5' RACE reads with MiXCR, one entry per CDR3 protein. Of around 210,000 distinct CDR3 sequences listed, roughly 10% are singletons. The material sequenced was PBMCs or a T cell subset sorted from them (not recorded which). These TCRs come from a man aged 18 to 29 who had mild COVID-19 (a few samples of this study predate the infection). Cell type and time point are not known. CDR3s include the opening cysteine and the closing phenylalanine or tryptophan.

>TRBJ1-5|TRBV7-6
CASSLDPRSPQHF
>TRBJ2-1|TRBV11-1
CASSRTSGGSFPSSYNEQFF
>TRBJ1-4|TRBV7-2
CASSLLGQGGEKLFF
>TRBJ1-4|TRBV10-3
CAISRQGDAEKLFF
>TRBJ2-5|TRBV27
CASSVGSLHETQYF
>TRBJ2-3|TRBV20-1
CSALTSGDTDTQYF
>TRBJ2-5|TRBV20-1
CSAPRGGETQYF
>TRBJ2-7|TRBV10-3
CAIQSQNPHEQYF
>TRBJ2-2|TRBV7-9
CASSFGPNTGELFF
>TRBJ2-3|TRBV7-9
CASSSDKDGTDTQYF
>TRBJ1-1|TRBV2
CSSSQGAGTEAFF
>TRBJ2-5|TRBV9
CASSPGGVGGRETQYF
>TRBJ2-3|TRBV20-1
CSAPRSGSDTQYF
>TRBJ1-2|TRBV7-2
CASSLTGAGYTF
>TRBJ2-3|TRBV5-4
CASSLPGRSSTDTQYF
>TRBJ1-3|TRBV15
CATSRLQGSGNTIYF
>TRBJ2-3|TRBV7-2
CASSRGRGDTQYF
>TRBJ1-5|TRBV4-1
CASSQALDQPQHF
>TRBJ2-2|TRBV2
CASSLLGALPGELFF
>TRBJ2-3|TRBV21-1
CASSKPPPQRPADTQYF
>TRBJ2-5|TRBV15
CATSRIRETQYF
>TRBJ1-1|TRBV20-1
CSATGQGGAEAFF
>TRBJ2-5|TRBV7-3
CASSPFGTSGVGETQYF
>TRBJ2-2|TRBV5-1
CASSPQGGDTGELFF
>TRBJ2-1|TRBV27
CASSRRAGEQFF
>TRBJ2-7|TRBV2
CASSGPQGSYEQYF
>TRBJ1-4|TRBV29-1
CSGGQGQSEKLFF
>TRBJ1-5|TRBV7-9
CASSLAVGEQPQHF
>TRBJ2-5|TRBV12-3/TRBV12-4
CASSPGSGETQYF
>TRBJ1-1|TRBV12-3/TRBV12-4
CASSTGQPGTEAFF
>TRBJ2-1|TRBV23-1
CASSRTGGSSYNEQFF
>TRBJ1-6|TRBV12-3/TRBV12-4
CASSPGSAPLHF
>TRBJ1-5|TRBV3-1
CASSRDMDQPQHF
>TRBJ2-5|TRBV5-1
CASSSRAGETQYF
>TRBJ2-7|TRBV18
CASSQGVMTYEQYF
>TRBJ2-1|TRBV12-3/TRBV12-4
CASSYGSGTYNEQFF
>TRBJ2-7|TRBV5-1
CASSPQVSYEQYF
>TRBJ1-4|TRBV5-1
CASSWGNSHTNEKLFF
>TRBJ1-2|TRBV7-2
CASSLTGGRNYGYTF
>TRBJ1-5|TRBV19
CATHEWVSNQPQHF
>TRBJ1-2|TRBV12-3/TRBV12-4
CASSSTMRGLLMGNYGYTF
>TRBJ1-2|TRBV19
CATQGVRDYGYTF
>TRBJ1-5|TRBV5-1
CASSYGTGEGQPQHF
>TRBJ2-5|TRBV10-1
CASSRTGQETQYF
>TRBJ2-5|TRBV3-1
CASSQTGGETQYF
>TRBJ2-3|TRBV6-1
CASSAANVYRFARQYF
>TRBJ2-5|TRBV29-1
CSVDLWPQETQYF
>TRBJ1-6|TRBV12-3/TRBV12-4
CASSFRQGLSSPLHF
>TRBJ2-2|TRBV2
CASILDWNTGELFF
>TRBJ1-2|TRBV6-5
CASSYAYRGYGYTF
>TRBJ1-1|TRBV6-5
CASSSHLQINTEAFF
>TRBJ1-6|TRBV5-5
CASSLDPGDSPLHF
>TRBJ2-7|TRBV20-1
CSASPMFGGGSYEQYF
>TRBJ1-2|TRBV20-1
CSASSGGRYTF
>TRBJ2-7|TRBV20-1
CSASSGAGGYEQYF